This TCR beta chain is drawn from a study of shared clonotypes between healthy human individuals. For every subset, genomic DNA was evenly distributed across several immunoSEQ plates. Sequencing was performed with immunoSEQ multiplex PCR; in TCRdb, only in-frame clones are kept and a portion is missing. The sample has a few hundred thousand clones, about 96% seen once. The V and J ends lost 2 bases and 4 bases respectively, with 12 bases between them. CDR1 and CDR2 from the germline V gene are LNHNV and YYDKDF (reference sequence). This CDR3 comprises 15 residues. The TCR was taken from a man under 40 in good health. The V gene is TRBV15, the J gene TRBJ2-4, with a weak D call TRBD1 (6 bases). Sample: memory CD8+ T cells sorted from blood. Subset reported: CD45RO+ cells pooled with CCR7-negative TemRA cells. CDR3 amino acids: CATSRTSGTKNIQYF. The CDR3 coding sequence is TGTGCCACCAGCAGAACATCAGGGACAAAAAACATTCAGTACTTC.